These 31 T cell receptor beta chains originate from one sample sequenced in a study of blood T cell repertoires in COVID-19. The table came from immunoSEQ multiplex PCR; TCRdb's copy has only in-frame clones and leaves some out. The repertoire includes 200,000 to 250,000 clones, approximately 78% of them detected once, and about 10% sits in the top ten. The sample was peripheral blood. These receptors all come from a woman older than 75 with acute or convalescent COVID-19.

This chain uses TRBV5-1 with TRBJ2-2; 9 bases align to TRBD2. Germline V gene data show CDR1 as SGHRS and CDR2 as YFSETQ. J was trimmed by 7 bases and V by 4 bases; bases with no gene match: 5. The CDR3 runs 14 residues. This chain's CDR3 is CASSMGLASGELFF. The CDR3 nucleotides read TGCGCCAGCAGCATGGGACTAGCAAGCGGGGAGCTGTTTTTT.

V gene TRBV5-1 combines with J gene TRBJ1-4, with a weak D call TRBD1 (6 bases). The V gene lost 4 bases and the J gene lost 5 bases, with 9 bases spanning the gap. There are 13 residues in the CDR3. Per germline, CDR1 SGHRS and CDR2 YFSETQ. CDR3 in amino acids: CASSRQENEKLFF. The CDR3 DNA follows: TGCGCCAGCAGCAGACAGGAGAATGAAAAACTGTTTTTT.

The chain links TRBV12-3 or TRBV12-4 to TRBJ1-6; the D is unclear. Trimming cost V 8 bases and J 10 bases, with 12 bases left between them. The CDR3 runs 12 residues. The CDR3 bases are TGTGCCAGCTCAAAGACTGGGTCACCCCTCCACTTT. This sequence encodes CASSKTGSPLHF.

This clone was seen a single time. This sequence joins TRBV7-3 and TRBJ1-6; D may be TRBD1 (5 bases). Germline loops: CDR1 SGHTA, CDR2 FQGTGA. The CDR3 totals 16 residues. With 0 bases removed from V and 7 bases from J, the gap between germline ends came to 13 bases. CDR3 bases: TGTGCCAGCAGCTTAACCCGATCAGGGAAAAATTCACCCCTCCACTTT. Translating it yields CASSLTRSGKNSPLHF.

The CDR3 DNA reads as TGTGCCAGCAGCTTAGTGCGGGGACAAGAGACCCAGTACTTC. Protein sequence: CASSLVRGQETQYF. The chain couples TRBV11-2 to TRBJ2-5, with a weak D call TRBD2 (6 bases). The CDR3 consists of 14 residues. CDR1 and CDR2 (germline): SGHAT, FQNNGV. V dropped 1 base and J dropped 2 bases, with 8 bases sitting between them.

This chain joins TRBV5-6 and TRBJ2-5; D gene unclear. Germline CDR1 SGHDT, CDR2 YYEEEE. CDR3 length: 15 residues. V was cut by 2 bases and J by 1 base, with 12 bases left in between. CDR3 DNA sequence: TGTGCCAGCAGCTTTCGCGCAGGTCCCCAAGAGACCCAGTACTTC. Translation gives CASSFRAGPQETQYF.

This rearrangement joins TRBV19 to TRBJ1-6, with unresolved D. V lost 4 bases and J 2 bases, leaving 12 bases between the germline ends. Germline CDR1 LNHDA, CDR2 SQIVND (reference sequence). The CDR3 sequence is 16 residues long. The CDR3 nucleotides read TGTGCCAGTAGTACAACGGGGAATCCCTATAATTCACCCCTCCACTTT. Protein sequence: CASSTTGNPYNSPLHF.

The chain employs TRBV7-8 and TRBJ1-2; 7 bases are a match to TRBD1. Germline trimming cut 3 bases from V and 6 bases from J; bases unmatched to any gene: 4. The CDR3 runs to 13 residues. Per the germline V gene, CDR1 is SGHVS and CDR2 is FQNEAQ. The CDR3 loop is CASSLSQGDGYTF. CDR3 bases: TGTGCCAGCAGCTTGTCGCAGGGGGATGGCTACACCTTC. The variable domain in full, with the rest retrieved from reference TRBV7-8 and TRBJ1-2, is GAGVSQSPRYKVAKRGQDVALRCDPISGHVSLFWYQQALGQGPEFLTYFQNEAQLDKSGLPSDRFFAERPEGSVSTLKIQRTQQEDSAVYLCASSLSQGDGYTFGSGTRLTVV.

CDR3 bases: TGTGCCAGCAGCCGTACAAGCTCTGGGGCCAACGTCCTGACTTTC. Translation gives CASSRTSSGANVLTF. This chain joins TRBV6-2 or TRBV6-3 and TRBJ2-6, with D uncertain. CDR1 MNHEY and CDR2 SVGEGT come from the germline V gene. The V and J ends lost 6 bases and 0 bases respectively, with 9 bases between them. The CDR3 contains 15 residues.

V and J are TRBV9 and TRBJ1-2; 11 nucleotides line up with TRBD1. This CDR3 comprises 15 residues. Germline V gene lookup returns CDR1 SGDLS and CDR2 YYNGEE. V was pared by 4 bases and J by 7 bases, with 9 bases of the junction left unmatched. The CDR3 is CASSLRDRGFSGYTF. In nucleotides, the CDR3 is TGTGCCAGCAGCCTCCGGGACAGGGGGTTTAGTGGCTACACCTTC.

V is TRBV28 and J is TRBJ2-2, with a tentative D call TRBD2 (5 bases). V lost 7 bases and J lost 3, with 9 bases in between. CDR1 is MDHEN, CDR2 SYDVKM, per germline. CDR3 length: 13 residues. The CDR3 coding sequence is TGTGCCAGCACCCAGGAGGACACCGGGGAGCTGTTTTTT. Protein product: CASTQEDTGELFF.

This chain joins TRBV5-5 and TRBJ2-3, with 7 bases identical to TRBD1. Germline V gives CDR1 SGHKS, CDR2 YYEKEE (reference sequence). V dropped 0 bases and J dropped 1; count of bases not matched to a gene: 2. This CDR3 contains 15 residues. CDR3 in amino acids: CASSLEGGGTDTQYF. The DNA of the CDR3 is TGTGCCAGCAGCTTGGAAGGGGGCGGCACAGATACGCAGTATTTT. The full variable domain, in which reference TRBV5-5 and TRBJ2-3 provide the parts outside the CDR3, is DAGVTQSPTHLIKTRGQQVTLRCSPISGHKSVSWYQQVLGQGPQFIFQYYEKEERGRGNFPDRFSARQFPNYSSELNVNALLLGDSALYLCASSLEGGGTDTQYFGPGTRLTVL.

Concerning this clone itself: Mismatch with germline at one junction end may stem from a read error. V is TRBV7-2 and J is TRBJ1-2; D gene unclear. CDR1 SGHTA and CDR2 FQGNSA come from the germline V gene. The CDR3 is 15 amino acids. CDR3 residues: CASSERLRVNYSYTF. The CDR3 region has the DNA TGTGCCAGCAGCGAGCGATTGCGGGTAAACTATAGCTACACCTTC. Full variable domain (remainder filled in from reference TRBV7-2 and TRBJ1-2): GAGVSQSPSNKVTEKGKDVELRCDPISGHTALYWYRQSLGQGLEFLIYFQGNSAPDKSGLPSDRFSAERTGGSVSTLTIQRTQQEDSAVYLCASSERLRVNYSYTFGSGTRLTVV.

This clone was seen only once. The V gene is TRBV19, the J gene TRBJ1-5; TRBD1 agrees at 8 bases. Germline lookup yields CDR1 LNHDA and CDR2 SQIVND (reference sequence). Unmatched junction bases numbered 8, after V lost 1 base and J lost 6 bases. The CDR3 is 16 residues long. CDR3 region: CASSIGETGVGQPQHF. CDR3 in DNA: TGTGCCAGTAGTATAGGCGAGACAGGGGTCGGTCAGCCCCAGCATTTT.

The rearrangement links TRBV7-2 to TRBJ2-1; D may be TRBD2 (5 bases). Trimming removed 5 bases from V and 0 bases from J, with 8 bases in between. This CDR3 spans 14 amino acids. Per germline, CDR1 SGHTA and CDR2 FQGNSA. The CDR3 spells CASSPGSSYNEQFF. The CDR3 DNA follows: TGTGCCAGCAGCCCGGGGAGCTCCTACAATGAGCAGTTCTTC.

The V and J genes are TRBV7-2 and TRBJ1-6; 12 bases line up with TRBD1. This CDR3 has 13 residues. CDR1 and CDR2 (germline): SGHTA, FQGNSA. The J segment lost 10 bases and the V segment lost 6 bases, leaving 1 base of the junction unmatched. The CDR3 here is CASRGQGASPLHF. The CDR3 nucleotides read TGTGCCAGCAGGGGACAGGGGGCCTCACCCCTCCACTTT.

The chain combines TRBV28 with TRBJ2-1; D may be TRBD1 (6 bases). The germline V gene has CDR1 MDHEN and CDR2 SYDVKM. The V end was cut by 3 bases, the J end by 0 bases, with 12 bases between. The CDR3 contains 16 residues. The CDR3 nucleotides are TGTGCCAGCAGTTTTAGGCAGGGGAGCTCCTACAATGAGCAGTTCTTC. Protein sequence: CASSFRQGSSYNEQFF.

This clone was detected only once. The chain is built from TRBV7-8 and TRBJ2-7; possibly TRBD1 for D (6 bases). The CDR3 is made up of 15 amino acids. Looked up from germline, CDR1 is SGHVS and CDR2 is FQNEAQ. V shed 2 bases and J shed 5 bases, with 16 bases lying between them. This CDR3 is CASSLTARGNHEQYF. The CDR3 region has the DNA TGTGCCAGCAGCTTAACGGCTAGGGGGAACCACGAGCAGTACTTC.

The rearrangement uses TRBV7-2 and TRBJ1-1; 8 bases line up with TRBD1. Germline trimming cut 1 base from V and 1 base from J; bases unmatched to any gene: 2. There are 15 residues in the CDR3. Germline CDR1 and CDR2: SGHTA and FQGNSA. DNA of the CDR3: TGTGCCAGCAGCTTAGTCCAGGGGGCGAACACTGAAGCTTTCTTT. Encoded protein: CASSLVQGANTEAFF.

This chain uses TRBV4-2 with TRBJ2-7; D is unresolved. Trimming cost V 0 bases and J 2 bases, with 8 bases left between them. The CDR3 covers 14 residues. Germline lookup yields CDR1 LGHNA and CDR2 YNFKEQ. The CDR3 sequence is CASSQDRQTYEQYF. The CDR3 bases are TGTGCCAGCAGCCAAGATCGCCAGACCTACGAGCAGTACTTC.

In nucleotides, the CDR3 is TGTGCCAGCAGCGTTCCCGGGATAGAGCAGTTCTTC. It yields the protein CASSVPGIEQFF. The chain combines TRBV9 with TRBJ2-1, with D possibly TRBD2 on 5 matching bases. V lost 2 bases and J 10 bases, leaving 10 bases between the germline ends. This CDR3 spans 12 amino acids. In germline, CDR1 is SGDLS, CDR2 YYNGEE.

This clone was found a few times. This rearrangement joins TRBV7-9 to TRBJ2-2; D perhaps matches TRBD1 (6 bases). This CDR3 has 16 residues. The V and J ends lost 5 bases and 0 bases respectively, with 13 bases between them. Germline CDR1 SEHNR, CDR2 FQNEAQ (reference sequence). CDR3 DNA: TGTGCCAGCAGCGCAGACAGGCGCTCGAACACCGGGGAGCTGTTTTTT. Residues: CASSADRRSNTGELFF.

This clone has a single count. J is TRBJ1-2 and V is TRBV4-1, with 8 bases identical to TRBD1. This CDR3 is built from 17 residues. Germline V gene data show CDR1 as MGHRA and CDR2 as YSYEKL. V lost 1 base to trimming and J lost 2 bases; unmatched junction nucleotides: 9. The CDR3 is CASSQGLTGQGNYGYTF. The DNA for the CDR3 is TGCGCCAGCAGCCAAGGGCTTACTGGACAGGGAAACTATGGCTACACCTTC.

V usage is TRBV5-8 and J usage is TRBJ1-2; no clear D. Germline loops: CDR1 SGHTS, CDR2 YDEGEE. The V end was cut by 0 bases, the J end by 6 bases, with 12 bases between. The length of the CDR3 is 14 residues. The CDR3 loop is CASSLESRLHGYTF. In DNA, the CDR3 is TGTGCCAGCAGCTTGGAATCCAGGCTCCATGGCTACACCTTC.

The chain joins TRBV9 to TRBJ2-3; TRBD2 is a possible D gene (7 bases). V was shortened by 4 bases and J by 4 bases, with 19 bases between the two germline ends. The CDR3 spans 16 residues. CDR1 is SGDLS and CDR2 is YYNGEE in the germline V gene. The CDR3 is CASSWAGRGASDTQYF. CDR3 in DNA: TGTGCCAGCAGCTGGGCGGGGAGGGGGGCATCAGATACGCAGTATTTT. Looking up the rest from reference TRBV9 and TRBJ2-3 gives the full variable domain: DSGVTQTPKHLITATGQRVTLRCSPRSGDLSVYWYQQSLDQGLQFLIQYYNGEERAKGNILERFSAQQFPDLHSELNLSSLELGDSALYFCASSWAGRGASDTQYFGPGTRLTVL.

This clone turned up a few times. This rearrangement joins TRBV29-1 to TRBJ1-1; the D gene is possibly TRBD1 (5 bases). The CDR3 totals 13 residues. Germline values: CDR1 SQVTM, CDR2 ANQGSEA. V lost 7 bases, J lost 0 bases, and 12 bases lay in between. CDR3 coding DNA: TGCAGCGGGCAGACAGCCATGAACACTGAAGCTTTCTTT. This sequence encodes CSGQTAMNTEAFF.

CDR3 bases: TGTGCCAGCCGAAGGGACAGCTCGTGGACTGAAGCTTTCTTT. This encodes CASRRDSSWTEAFF. The chain combines TRBV6-5 with TRBJ1-1, with 7 nucleotides matching TRBD1. The CDR3 totals 14 residues. The ends lost 8 bases at V and 5 bases at J; junction bases unmatched: 11. Germline V CDR1 and CDR2: MNHEY, SVGAGI.

Sample share makes this clone large (0.1 to 1%). V and J are TRBV28 and TRBJ2-1, with D maybe TRBD2 (5 bases). CDR1 and CDR2 (germline): MDHEN, SYDVKM. The CDR3 is 16 residues long. V lost 10 bases and J lost 0, with 19 bases in between. CDR3 amino acids: CATAPRSGSSYNEQFF. The CDR3 nucleotides are TGTGCCACCGCCCCACGGTCGGGGAGCTCCTACAATGAGCAGTTCTTC.

This rearrangement joins TRBV24-1 to TRBJ2-2; 11 bases are shared with TRBD2. The CDR3 length is 16 residues. With V trimmed by 8 bases and J by 5 bases, 9 bases remained unmatched. CDR1 is KGHDR, CDR2 SFDVKD, per germline. CDR3 DNA: TGTGCCACCACTGACCACAGACTAGCGGGGACCGGGGAGCTGTTTTTT. This codes for CATTDHRLAGTGELFF.

The CDR3 DNA is TGCAGCGTGTCAAATTTACAGGGGGATCAGCCCCAGCATTTT. Translation: CSVSNLQGDQPQHF. This sequence joins TRBV29-1 and TRBJ1-5; 8 positions match TRBD1. V was clipped by 6 bases and J by 5 bases; unmatched bases: 9. The CDR3 contains 14 residues. The germline CDR1 and CDR2 sequences are SQVTM and ANQGSEA.

This clone was seen only once. The chain employs TRBV30 and TRBJ1-1, with D possibly being TRBD1 (6 bases). Germline loops: CDR1 GTSNPN, CDR2 SVGIG (reference sequence). The CDR3 runs to 12 residues. Trimming took off 8 bases at V and 4 bases at J, with 14 bases between the two ends. DNA for the CDR3: TGTGCCCAAGAGGGGGGGGGCACTGAAGCTTTCTTT. Translation gives CAQEGGGTEAFF.